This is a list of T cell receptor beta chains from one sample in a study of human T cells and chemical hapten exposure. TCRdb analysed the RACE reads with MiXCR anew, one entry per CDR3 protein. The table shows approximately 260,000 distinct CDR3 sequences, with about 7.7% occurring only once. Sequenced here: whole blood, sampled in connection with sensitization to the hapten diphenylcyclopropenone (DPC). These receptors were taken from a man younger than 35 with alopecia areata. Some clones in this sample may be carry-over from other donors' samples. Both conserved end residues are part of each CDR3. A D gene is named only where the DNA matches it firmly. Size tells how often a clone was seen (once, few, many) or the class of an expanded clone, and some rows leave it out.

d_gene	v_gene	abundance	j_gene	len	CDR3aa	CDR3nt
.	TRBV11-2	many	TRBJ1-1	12	CASSDGRTEAFF	TGTGCCAGCAGCGACGGGCGCACTGAAGCTTTCTTT
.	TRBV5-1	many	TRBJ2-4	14	CASSFDRAKNIQYF	TGCGCCAGCAGCTTTGACAGGGCCAAAAACATTCAGTACTTC
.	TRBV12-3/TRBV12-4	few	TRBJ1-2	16	CASSFLADYYNYGYTF	TGTGCCAGCAGTTTTCTCGCAGACTACTATAACTATGGCTACACCTTC
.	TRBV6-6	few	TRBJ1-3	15	CASSYPSYSGNTIYF	TGTGCCAGCAGTTACCCTTCTTACTCTGGAAACACCATATATTTT
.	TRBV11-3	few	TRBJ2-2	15	CASSFEEANTGELFF	TGTGCCAGCAGCTTCGAAGAAGCTAACACCGGGGAGCTGTTTTTT
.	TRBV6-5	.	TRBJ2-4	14	CASSPNRVTDIQYF	TGTGCCAGCAGTCCGAACAGGGTGACGGACATTCAGTACTTC
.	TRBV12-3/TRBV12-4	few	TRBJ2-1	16	CASSLEGTLLGNEQFF	TGTGCCAGCAGTTTAGAGGGGACACTCCTAGGCAATGAGCAGTTCTTC
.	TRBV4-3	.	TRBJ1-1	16	CASSSRPGQMNTEAFF	TGCGCCAGCAGCTCGCGTCCGGGACAAATGAACACTGAAGCTTTCTTT
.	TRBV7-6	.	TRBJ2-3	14	CASTYRQRSDTQYF	TGTGCCAGCACCTATAGACAGAGATCAGATACGCAGTATTTT
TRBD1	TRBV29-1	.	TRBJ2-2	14	CSVRTGVDPGELFF	TGCAGCGTAAGGACAGGGGTGGACCCCGGGGAGCTGTTTTTT
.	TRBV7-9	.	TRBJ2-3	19	CASSLFASGSLPPTDTQYF	TGTGCCAGCAGCTTGTTTGCCAGCGGATCCTTACCGCCCACAGATACGCAGTATTTT
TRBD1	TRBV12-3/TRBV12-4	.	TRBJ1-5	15	CASNTGGPGNQPQHF	TGTGCCAGCAATACAGGGGGGCCGGGCAATCAGCCCCAGCATTTT
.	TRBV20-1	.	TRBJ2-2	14	CSALGHLNTGELFF	TGCAGTGCCCTGGGGCACCTGAACACCGGGGAGCTGTTTTTT
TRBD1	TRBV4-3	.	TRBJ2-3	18	CASSQDRDRRSITDTQYF	TGCGCCAGCAGCCAAGATCGGGACAGGCGATCGATCACAGATACGCAGTATTTT
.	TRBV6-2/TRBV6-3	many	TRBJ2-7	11	CASSYTHEQYF	TGTGCCAGCAGTTACACGCACGAGCAGTACTTC
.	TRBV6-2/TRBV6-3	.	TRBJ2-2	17	CASSYTGSGPFTGELFF	TGTGCCAGCAGTTACACGGGATCAGGCCCGTTCACCGGGGAGCTGTTTTTT
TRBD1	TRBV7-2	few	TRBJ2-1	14	CASSTRQGAHEQFF	TGTGCCAGCAGCACGAGACAGGGGGCGCATGAGCAGTTCTTC
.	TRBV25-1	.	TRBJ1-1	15	CASSDSRTVNTEAFF	TGTGCCAGCAGTGACTCCCGGACAGTGAACACTGAAGCTTTCTTT
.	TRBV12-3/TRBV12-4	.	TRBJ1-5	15	CASSLRGGTNQPQHF	TGTGCCAGCAGTTTAAGGGGGGGGACAAATCAGCCCCAGCATTTT
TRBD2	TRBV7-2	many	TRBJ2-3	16	CASSLAGTSTPDTQYF	TGTGCCAGCAGCTTGGCCGGGACTAGCACCCCAGATACGCAGTATTTT
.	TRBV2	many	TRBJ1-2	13	CASIGTRNYGYTF	TGTGCCAGCATTGGGACCCGAAACTATGGCTACACCTTC
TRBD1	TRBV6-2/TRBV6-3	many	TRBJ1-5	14	CASSKDRVGQPQHF	TGTGCCAGCAGCAAAGACAGGGTTGGTCAGCCCCAGCATTTT
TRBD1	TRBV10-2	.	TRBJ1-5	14	CASKTGGTNQPQHF	TGCGCCAGCAAAACAGGGGGTACAAATCAGCCCCAGCATTTT
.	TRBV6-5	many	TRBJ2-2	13	CASRTTSPGELFF	TGTGCCAGCAGAACAACTAGTCCCGGGGAGCTGTTTTTT
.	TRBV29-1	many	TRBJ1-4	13	CSVGQGFGEKLFF	TGCAGCGTTGGGCAGGGGTTTGGTGAAAAACTGTTTTTT
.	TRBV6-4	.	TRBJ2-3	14	CASSEQGRTDTQYF	TGTGCCAGCAGTGAGCAGGGCCGCACAGATACGCAGTATTTT
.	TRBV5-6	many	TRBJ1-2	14	CASSFNAGDYGYTF	TGTGCCAGCAGCTTCAACGCAGGTGACTATGGCTACACCTTC
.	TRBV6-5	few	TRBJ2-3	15	CASSRTGKSTDTQYF	TGTGCCAGCAGTCGAACAGGGAAGAGCACAGATACGCAGTATTTT
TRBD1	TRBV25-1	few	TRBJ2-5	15	CASSPRTGGVETQYF	TGTGCCAGCAGTCCTCGGACAGGGGGAGTCGAGACCCAGTACTTC
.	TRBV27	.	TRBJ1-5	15	CASSLSLAGNQPQHF	TGTGCCAGCAGTTTATCGCTGGCGGGAAATCAGCCCCAGCATTTT
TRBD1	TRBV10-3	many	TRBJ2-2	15	CAISLGGANTGELFF	TGTGCCATCAGTCTAGGGGGCGCGAACACCGGGGAGCTGTTTTTT
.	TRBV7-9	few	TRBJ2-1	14	CASSLNDGYNEQFF	TGTGCCAGCAGCTTAAACGACGGATACAATGAGCAGTTCTTC
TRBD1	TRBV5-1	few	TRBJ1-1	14	CASSVQGADTEAFF	TGCGCCAGCAGCGTACAGGGGGCGGACACTGAAGCTTTCTTT
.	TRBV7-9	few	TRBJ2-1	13	CASSLANDNEQFF	TGTGCCAGCAGCTTAGCGAACGACAATGAGCAGTTCTTC
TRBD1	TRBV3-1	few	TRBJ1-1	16	CASSQATGVGNTEAFF	TGTGCCAGCAGCCAGGCAACAGGGGTGGGGAACACTGAAGCTTTCTTT